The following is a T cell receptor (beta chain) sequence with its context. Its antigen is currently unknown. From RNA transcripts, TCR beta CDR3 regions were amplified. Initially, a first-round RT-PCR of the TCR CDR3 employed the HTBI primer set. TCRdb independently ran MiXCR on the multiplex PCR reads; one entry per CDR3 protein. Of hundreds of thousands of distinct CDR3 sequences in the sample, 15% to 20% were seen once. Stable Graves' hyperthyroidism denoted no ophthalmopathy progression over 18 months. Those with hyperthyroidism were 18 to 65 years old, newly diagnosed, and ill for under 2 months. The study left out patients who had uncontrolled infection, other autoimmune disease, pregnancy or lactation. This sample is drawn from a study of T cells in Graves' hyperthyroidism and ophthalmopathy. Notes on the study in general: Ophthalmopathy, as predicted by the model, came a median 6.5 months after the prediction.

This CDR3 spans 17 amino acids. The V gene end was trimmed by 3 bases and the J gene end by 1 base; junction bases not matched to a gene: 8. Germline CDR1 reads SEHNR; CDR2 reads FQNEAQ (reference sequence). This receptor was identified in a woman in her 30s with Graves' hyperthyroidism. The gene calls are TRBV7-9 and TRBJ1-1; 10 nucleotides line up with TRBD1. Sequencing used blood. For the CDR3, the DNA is TGTGCCAGCAGCTTTGTCCCGGGACAGGGGAGGAACACTGAAGCTTTCTTT. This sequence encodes CASSFVPGQGRNTEAFF.